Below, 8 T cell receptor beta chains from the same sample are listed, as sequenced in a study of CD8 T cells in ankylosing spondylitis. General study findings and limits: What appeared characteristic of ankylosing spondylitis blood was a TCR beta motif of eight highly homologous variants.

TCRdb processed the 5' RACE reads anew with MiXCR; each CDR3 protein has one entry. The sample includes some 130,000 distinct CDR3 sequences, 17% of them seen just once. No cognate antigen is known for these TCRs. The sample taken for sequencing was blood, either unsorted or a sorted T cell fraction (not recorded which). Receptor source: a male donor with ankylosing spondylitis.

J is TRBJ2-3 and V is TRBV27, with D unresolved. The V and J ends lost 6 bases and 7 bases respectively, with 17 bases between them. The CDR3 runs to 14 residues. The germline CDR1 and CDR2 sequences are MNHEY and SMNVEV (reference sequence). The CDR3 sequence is CASRPAPSTNTQYF. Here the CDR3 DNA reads TGTGCCAGCAGACCGGCCCCTAGTACGAATACGCAGTATTTT.

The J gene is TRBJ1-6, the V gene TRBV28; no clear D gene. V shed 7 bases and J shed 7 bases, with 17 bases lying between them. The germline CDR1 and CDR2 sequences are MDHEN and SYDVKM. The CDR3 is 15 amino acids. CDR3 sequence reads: CASTPPGRVNSPLHF. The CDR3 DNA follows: TGTGCCAGCACCCCCCCCGGGAGAGTAAATTCACCCCTCCACTTT.

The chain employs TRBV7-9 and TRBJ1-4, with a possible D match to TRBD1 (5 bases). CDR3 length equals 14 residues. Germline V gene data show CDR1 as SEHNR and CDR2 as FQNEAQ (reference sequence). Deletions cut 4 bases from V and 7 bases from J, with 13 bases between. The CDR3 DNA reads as TGTGCCAGCAGCTCTCGACAGCGAGGTGAAAAACTGTTTTTT. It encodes CASSSRQRGEKLFF.

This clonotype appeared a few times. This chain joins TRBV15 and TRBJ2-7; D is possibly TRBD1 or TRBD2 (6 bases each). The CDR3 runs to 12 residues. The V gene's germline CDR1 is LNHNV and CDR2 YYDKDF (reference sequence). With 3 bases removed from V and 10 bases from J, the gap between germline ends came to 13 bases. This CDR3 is CATSRGGTTQYF. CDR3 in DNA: TGTGCCACCAGCAGGGGCGGGACAACCCAGTACTTC.

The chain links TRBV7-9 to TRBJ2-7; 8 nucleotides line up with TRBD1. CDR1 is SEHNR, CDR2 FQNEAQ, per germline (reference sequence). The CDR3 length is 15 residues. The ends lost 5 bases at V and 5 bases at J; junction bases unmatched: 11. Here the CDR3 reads CASSHWTGYLNEQYF. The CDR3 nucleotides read TGTGCCAGCAGCCACTGGACAGGGTATCTCAACGAGCAGTACTTC.

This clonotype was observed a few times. The CDR3 here is CASSSTGEAYEQYF. The DNA of the CDR3 is TGTGCCAGCAGCTCGACAGGGGAAGCCTACGAGCAGTACTTC. This chain uses TRBV7-9 with TRBJ2-7; 8 nucleotides match TRBD1. Trimming took 4 bases from V and 2 from J; bases not matched to a gene: 4. CDR3 length equals 14 residues. Looked up from germline, CDR1 is SEHNR and CDR2 is FQNEAQ (reference sequence).

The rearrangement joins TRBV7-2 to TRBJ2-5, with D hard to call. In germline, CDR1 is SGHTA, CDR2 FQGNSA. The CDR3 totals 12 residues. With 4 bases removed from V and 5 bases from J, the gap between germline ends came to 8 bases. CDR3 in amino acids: CASSSMGETQYF. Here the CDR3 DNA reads TGTGCCAGCAGCTCCATGGGCGAGACCCAGTACTTC. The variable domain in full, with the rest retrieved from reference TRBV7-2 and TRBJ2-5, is GAGVSQSPSNKVTEKGKDVELRCDPISGHTALYWYRQSLGQGLEFLIYFQGNSAPDKSGLPSDRFSAERTGGSVSTLTIQRTQQEDSAVYLCASSSMGETQYFGPGTRLLVL.

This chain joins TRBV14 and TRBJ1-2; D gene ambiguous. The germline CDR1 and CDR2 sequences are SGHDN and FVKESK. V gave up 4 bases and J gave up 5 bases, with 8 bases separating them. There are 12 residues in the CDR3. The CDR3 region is CASSPGMYGYTF. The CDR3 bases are TGTGCCAGCAGCCCTGGGATGTATGGCTACACCTTC.